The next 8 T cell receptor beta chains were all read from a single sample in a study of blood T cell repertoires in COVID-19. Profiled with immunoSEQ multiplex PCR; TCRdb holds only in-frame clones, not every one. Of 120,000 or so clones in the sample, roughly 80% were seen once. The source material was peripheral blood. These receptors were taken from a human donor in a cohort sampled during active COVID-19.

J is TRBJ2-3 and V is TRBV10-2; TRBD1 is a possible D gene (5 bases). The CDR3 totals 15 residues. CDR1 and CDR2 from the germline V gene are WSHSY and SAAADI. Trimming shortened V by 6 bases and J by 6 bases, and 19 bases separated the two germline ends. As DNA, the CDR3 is TGCGCCAGCAGAGACCATACCGCCCAGGGTGATACGCAGTATTTT. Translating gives CASRDHTAQGDTQYF.

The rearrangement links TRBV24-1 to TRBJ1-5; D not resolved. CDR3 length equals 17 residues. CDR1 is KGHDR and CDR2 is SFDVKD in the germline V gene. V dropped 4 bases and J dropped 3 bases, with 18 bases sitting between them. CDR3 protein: CATSDQRGEGINQPQHF. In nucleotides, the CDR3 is TGTGCCACCAGTGACCAACGGGGTGAGGGAATCAATCAGCCCCAGCATTTT.

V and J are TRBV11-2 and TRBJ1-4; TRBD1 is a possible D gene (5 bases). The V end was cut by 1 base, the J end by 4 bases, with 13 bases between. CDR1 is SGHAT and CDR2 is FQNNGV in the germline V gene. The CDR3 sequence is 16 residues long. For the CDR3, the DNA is TGTGCCAGCAGCTTAGGGTGGAGGGGCCTTAATGAAAAACTGTTTTTT. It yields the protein CASSLGWRGLNEKLFF.

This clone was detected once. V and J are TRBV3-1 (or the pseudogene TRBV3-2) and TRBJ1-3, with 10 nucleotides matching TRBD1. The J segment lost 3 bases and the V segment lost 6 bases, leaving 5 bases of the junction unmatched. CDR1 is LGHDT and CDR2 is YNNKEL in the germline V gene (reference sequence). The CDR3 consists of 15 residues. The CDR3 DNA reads TGTGCCAGCAGTACCGGGACAGGGGATGGAAACACCATATATTTT. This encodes CASSTGTGDGNTIYF.

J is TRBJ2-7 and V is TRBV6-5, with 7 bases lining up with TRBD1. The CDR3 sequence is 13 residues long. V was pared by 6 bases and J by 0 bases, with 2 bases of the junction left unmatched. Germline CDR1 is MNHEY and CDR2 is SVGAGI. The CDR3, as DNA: TGTGCCAGCAGAGGGGACAGCTCCTACGAGCAGTACTTC. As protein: CASRGDSSYEQYF.

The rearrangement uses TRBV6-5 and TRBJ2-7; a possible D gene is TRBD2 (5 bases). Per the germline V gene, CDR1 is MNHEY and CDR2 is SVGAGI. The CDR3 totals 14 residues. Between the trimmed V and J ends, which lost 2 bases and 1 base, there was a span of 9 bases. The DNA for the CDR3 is TGTGCCAGCAGTTACGAGGGTTGGTCCTACGAGCAGTACTTC. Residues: CASSYEGWSYEQYF.

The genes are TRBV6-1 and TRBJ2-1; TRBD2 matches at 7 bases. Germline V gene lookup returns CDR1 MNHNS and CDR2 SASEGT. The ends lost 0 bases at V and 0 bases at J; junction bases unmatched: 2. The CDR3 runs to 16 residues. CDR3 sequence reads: CASSEAGRSSYNEQFF. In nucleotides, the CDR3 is TGTGCCAGCAGTGAAGCCGGGAGGAGCTCCTACAATGAGCAGTTCTTC.

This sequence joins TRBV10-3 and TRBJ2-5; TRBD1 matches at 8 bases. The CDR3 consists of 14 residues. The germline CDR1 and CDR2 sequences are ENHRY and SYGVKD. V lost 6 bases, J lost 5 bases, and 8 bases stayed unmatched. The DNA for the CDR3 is TGTGCCATCAGGGACCTACAGGGGGATGAGACCCAGTACTTC. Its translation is CAIRDLQGDETQYF.